The entry below gives a single T cell receptor beta chain sequence along with its context. As for treatment: 15 to 20 received Ad26.COV2.S at low or high dose, single or two shots; about 5 received placebo; per-sample allocation not given. Samples came from day 63 after the first vaccine or placebo injection. Only in-frame clones appear in the TCRdb table, and some are missing; sequencing was by immunoSEQ multiplex PCR. The sample lists approximately 300,000 clones, roughly 80% seen once, with approximately 2.2% in the top ten. This record comes from a study of Ad26.COV2.S vaccination and SARS-CoV-2 variants. V was cut by 2 bases and J by 3 bases, with 8 bases left in between. The CDR3 consists of 13 residues. Germline V gene lookup returns CDR1 SGHTA and CDR2 FQGNSA.

The TCR comes from a person between 18 and 65 years old who received the Ad26.COV2.S COVID-19 vaccine or a placebo. The sequencing used peripheral blood, collected in a trial of Ad26.COV2.S vaccine versus placebo. This chain joins TRBV7-2 and TRBJ2-7; D not certain. This CDR3 is CASSLSISYEQYF. DNA of the CDR3: TGTGCCAGCAGCTTATCGATTAGCTACGAGCAGTACTTC.